The rows below give T cell receptor beta chains drawn from one sample of a study of PD-L1 blockade in urothelial cancer. Method: immunoSEQ multiplex PCR; TCRdb's copy keeps in-frame clones and lacks some. The sample consists of about 43,000 clones, more than 75% of them appearing once. The sample here was PBMCs, taken around atezolizumab (anti-PD-L1) treatment. The source is a woman in her sixties or seventies with urothelial cancer. Both conserved end residues are part of each CDR3. The D gene is left open where the match is weak. The size entry is marked missing in some rows and otherwise reads once, few, many or a size class.

j_gene	d_gene	abundance	v_gene	CDR3nt	CDR3aa
TRBJ2-7	NA	NA	TRBV6-5	TGTGCCAGCAGTCCCGGGACTTCGGGGGAGTACTTC	CASSPGTSGEYF
TRBJ2-1	TRBD1	NA	TRBV5-1	TGCGCCAGCAGCTCTTCCGACCCGGGACAGGACACTAATGAGCAGTTCTTC	CASSSSDPGQDTNEQFF
TRBJ2-7	TRBD1	NA	TRBV27	TGTGCCAGCAGTTTATCGGGAACAGGGGGCCACTACGAGCAGTACTTC	CASSLSGTGGHYEQYF
TRBJ2-5	TRBD2	NA	TRBV10-3	TGTGCCATCAGTGGGACTAGCGGGGGGCCCGAAGAGACCCAGTACTTC	CAISGTSGGPEETQYF
TRBJ1-1	NA	NA	TRBV15	TGTGCCACCAGCAGTCCCATGGGGCAGGGGATACAGGACACTGAAGCTTTCTTT	CATSSPMGQGIQDTEAFF
TRBJ2-3	TRBD2	NA	TRBV19	TGTGCCAGTAGTATCCTCCGAGGGACTAGCGAAGCAGATACGCAGTATTTT	CASSILRGTSEADTQYF
TRBJ1-5	TRBD1	NA	TRBV6-1	TGTGCCAGCAGTGAATTTTACTCGGGACAGGCACACAATCAGCCCCAGCATTTT	CASSEFYSGQAHNQPQHF
TRBJ1-1	NA	NA	TRBV18	TGTGCCAGCTCACGGGTCAGGGACACTGAAGCTTTCTTT	CASSRVRDTEAFF
TRBJ1-3	TRBD1	NA	TRBV10-3	TGTGCCATCAGGCCACAGGGGCTGGCTGGAAACACCATATATTTT	CAIRPQGLAGNTIYF
TRBJ2-5	TRBD1	NA	TRBV11-2	TGTGCCAGCAGCTTAATGGGTAGGGGGCGTGGGGAGACCCAGTACTTC	CASSLMGRGRGETQYF
TRBJ2-7	TRBD1	NA	TRBV11-1	TGTGCCAGCAGCTTAGGGACAGGACTCTACGAGCAGTACTTC	CASSLGTGLYEQYF
TRBJ1-1	NA	once	TRBV5-4	TGTGCCAGCAGCCAGGGAGCAGGGGCCGCCACTGAAGCTTTCTTT	CASSQGAGAATEAFF
TRBJ2-3	TRBD2	NA	TRBV7-9	TGTGCCAGCAGCTTAGGCGGGGGGCACGCAGATACGCAGTATTTT	CASSLGGGHADTQYF
TRBJ1-1	NA	NA	TRBV15	TGTGCCACCAGCAGAGCCACGGGAGTAAGTACTACTGAAGCTTTCTTT	CATSRATGVSTTEAFF
TRBJ2-5	NA	NA	TRBV4-1	TGCGCCAGCAGCCAGACTAGTCAAGAGACCCAGTACTTC	CASSQTSQETQYF
TRBJ2-1	TRBD2	NA	TRBV6-1	TGTGCCAGCAATGAGGGCGGGGGGCCTTTTGAGCAGTTCTTC	CASNEGGGPFEQFF
TRBJ1-2	NA	NA	TRBV5-1	TGCGCCAGCAGACCGGGAGGAGGGCACTATGGCTACACCTTC	CASRPGGGHYGYTF
TRBJ1-4	NA	NA	TRBV15	TGTGCCACCAGCAGATGGTATCACAGGATAATTACTAATGAAAAACTGTTTTTT	CATSRWYHRIITNEKLFF
TRBJ2-3	NA	NA	TRBV4-3	TGCGCCAGCAGCCAAGGAGGGGGGGAGCGGTCACTGGTGTATTTT	CASSQGGGERSLVYF
TRBJ2-2	TRBD2	NA	TRBV28	TGTGCCAGCAGTGGACTAGCGATGAACACCGGGGAGCTGTTTTTT	CASSGLAMNTGELFF
TRBJ2-4	TRBD1	NA	TRBV4-3	TGCGCCAGCAGCCCGGACAGGAGTCTAGCCAAAAACATTCAGTACTTC	CASSPDRSLAKNIQYF
TRBJ2-3	NA	once	TRBV7-2	TGTGCCAGCAGCTCGGGACTTACCACAGATACGCAGTATTTT	CASSSGLTTDTQYF
TRBJ1-1	TRBD1	NA	TRBV11-3	TGTGCCAGCAGCTCACAGGGGGGGACTGAAGCTTTCTTT	CASSSQGGTEAFF
TRBJ2-3	TRBD2	few	TRBV5-1	TGCGCCAGCAGCTTGGACGGCCCGACTAGCGGGAGGAGGCAGTATTTT	CASSLDGPTSGRRQYF
TRBJ1-6	NA	NA	TRBV19	TGTGCCAGTAGCTTTCAGGGGAATAATTCACCCCTCCACTTT	CASSFQGNNSPLHF
TRBJ2-3	TRBD1	NA	TRBV6-5	TGTGCCAGCAGTCCCCGACAGGGCCATACGCAGTATTTT	CASSPRQGHTQYF
TRBJ1-6	NA	few	TRBV15	TGTGCCACCAGCAGAGGCAGTAGCTCGCCCCTCCACTTT	CATSRGSSSPLHF
TRBJ1-2	NA	once	TRBV27	TGTGCCAGCAGTGTAACAGGAAACTATGGCTACACCTTC	CASSVTGNYGYTF
TRBJ1-2	NA	NA	TRBV7-6	TGTGCCAGCAGCTTAGGGGAGGCAGGCTATGGCTACACCTTC	CASSLGEAGYGYTF
TRBJ2-7	NA	once	TRBV18	TGTGCCAGCTCACCACCCAAGGGGGGGACGGACGAGCAGTACTTC	CASSPPKGGTDEQYF
TRBJ2-5	NA	NA	TRBV10-3	TGTGCCATCAGCCAGATGGGCTTAGAGACCCAGTACTTC	CAISQMGLETQYF
TRBJ1-5	NA	NA	TRBV6-1	TGTGCCAGCAGTGAACCGGCAGGGCGGAGCAATCAGCCCCAGCATTTT	CASSEPAGRSNQPQHF
TRBJ2-3	NA	NA	TRBV10-3	TGTGCCATCAGTGTCTCGACTGGAGATACGCAGTATTTT	CAISVSTGDTQYF
TRBJ2-1	TRBD2	NA	TRBV7-8	TGTGCCAGCAGCTTCCGGGGGGCCTACAATGAGCAGTTCTTC	CASSFRGAYNEQFF
TRBJ1-5	NA	NA	TRBV2	TGTGCCAGCAGTGAGTACGGACTCAATCAGCCCCAGCATTTT	CASSEYGLNQPQHF
TRBJ2-3	NA	NA	TRBV5-1	TGCGCCAGCAGCGTGACTAGTAGCACAGATACGCAGTATTTT	CASSVTSSTDTQYF
TRBJ2-5	TRBD1	NA	TRBV7-2	TGTGCCAGCAGCTTAGGGGGACAGGGACAAGAGACCCAGTACTTC	CASSLGGQGQETQYF
TRBJ2-5	NA	few	TRBV7-2	TGTGCCAGCAGCTTAACTGGCGTAGGGGACAAAGATTACCAAGAGACCCAGTACTTC	CASSLTGVGDKDYQETQYF
TRBJ1-5	TRBD1	NA	TRBV7-8	TGTGCCAGCAGCTCACAGGGAACAGGGGATCAGCCCCAGCATTTT	CASSSQGTGDQPQHF
TRBJ2-3	NA	NA	TRBV9	TGTGCCAGCAGCGGAGCGGATACGCAGTATTTT	CASSGADTQYF
TRBJ1-1	TRBD1	NA	TRBV19	TGTGCCAGTAGTCCACAGGGGGCTATGAACACTGAAGCTTTCTTT	CASSPQGAMNTEAFF
TRBJ2-1	TRBD2	once	TRBV7-2	TGTGCCAGCAGCTTAGAGAGTAGCGGGGGAGGTGAGCAGTTCTTC	CASSLESSGGGEQFF
TRBJ2-7	NA	NA	TRBV6-6	TGTGCCAGCACCTATCGAGCACCCTACGAGCAGTACTTC	CASTYRAPYEQYF
TRBJ2-1	NA	NA	TRBV19	TGTGCCAGTAGTATAGCAAGCACTACACGGAATGAGCAGTTCTTC	CASSIASTTRNEQFF
TRBJ1-1	TRBD1	once	TRBV18	TGTGCCAGCTCAGGACAGGACCGCACTGAAGCTTTCTTT	CASSGQDRTEAFF
TRBJ2-1	NA	NA	TRBV6-5	TGTGCCAGCAGTTACTCTATCGGTGTCAATGAGCAGTTCTTC	CASSYSIGVNEQFF
TRBJ2-1	NA	NA	TRBV6-1	TGTGCCAGCAGTGAAGGATTAGCGGCCTACAATGAGCAGTTCTTC	CASSEGLAAYNEQFF
TRBJ2-1	NA	NA	TRBV5-1	TGCGCCAGCAGCGGGGAGACCGGTAGCTCCTACAATGAGCAGTTCTTC	CASSGETGSSYNEQFF
TRBJ1-2	TRBD1	few	TRBV9	TGTGCCAGCAGCGGTGACAGGGGAGTTTGGGGCTACACCTTC	CASSGDRGVWGYTF
TRBJ1-5	NA	NA	TRBV7-8	TGTGCCAGCAGCTTAGAGCAGGGATGGTCCGCTAGCAATCAGCCCCAGCATTTT	CASSLEQGWSASNQPQHF
TRBJ2-3	TRBD1	NA	TRBV4-1	TGCGCCAGCAGCCGTCGACAGGGGACAGATACGCAGTATTTT	CASSRRQGTDTQYF
TRBJ2-7	NA	NA	TRBV2	TGTGCCAGCAGTCCGTTGGGGGGGCAGGGCGAGCAGTACTTC	CASSPLGGQGEQYF
TRBJ1-4	NA	NA	TRBV5-5	TGTGCCAGCAGCTCAGCAGGACTATCGGATGAAAAACTGTTTTTT	CASSSAGLSDEKLFF
TRBJ2-7	NA	NA	TRBV6-1	TGTGCCAGCAGTGAAAAGGGGGAGTCCTACGAGCAGTACTTC	CASSEKGESYEQYF
TRBJ1-6	NA	NA	TRBV28	TGTGCCAGCAGTCAAGTCGACAGAACAGCCAATTCACCCCTCCACTTT	CASSQVDRTANSPLHF
TRBJ2-3	TRBD1	NA	TRBV7-8	TGTGCCAGCAGCCCAGGGACAGCTTCTAGCACAGATACGCAGTATTTT	CASSPGTASSTDTQYF
TRBJ2-7	NA	NA	TRBV9	TGTGCCAGCAGCGTTCAGTCCTTATCGAACGAGCAGTACTTC	CASSVQSLSNEQYF
TRBJ2-5	NA	NA	TRBV6-1	TGTGCCAGCAGTGTGGAACTACAAGAGACCCAGTACTTC	CASSVELQETQYF